The 7 T cell receptor beta chains presented below share a single source sample, sequenced in a study of T cell responses to AZD1222 COVID-19 vaccine. Generated by immunoSEQ multiplex PCR, the TCRdb table keeps only in-frame clones and is missing some. The sample lists around 140,000 clones, approximately 85% occurring once. The sample here was peripheral blood, taken 28 days after the second dose of the MenACWY control vaccine. These receptors originate from an adult who received the MenACWY meningococcal vaccine as a control.

The chain employs TRBV5-8 and TRBJ1-2; D gene unclear. V was clipped by 4 bases and J by 1 base, with 11 bases between them. There are 14 residues in the CDR3. Germline assignment: CDR1 SGHTS and CDR2 YDEGEE. CDR3 sequence: CASSLGLFNYGYTF. The CDR3 DNA is TGTGCCAGCAGCCTCGGACTTTTTAACTATGGCTACACCTTC.

This chain connects TRBV6-1 to TRBJ1-1; 7 nucleotides match TRBD1. Losses at the gene ends were 3 bases for V and 0 bases for J; bases not matched to a gene: 4. Per germline, CDR1 MNHNS and CDR2 SASEGT. CDR3 length: 15 amino acids. CDR3 sequence (DNA): TGTGCCAGCAGTGATCCGGGACAGCTGAACACTGAAGCTTTCTTT. As protein: CASSDPGQLNTEAFF.

J is TRBJ2-3 and V is TRBV7-2, with 10 bases matching TRBD2. This CDR3 is 18 amino acids long. Trimming took 4 bases from V and 3 from J; bases not matched to a gene: 13. From germline, CDR1 is SGHTA and CDR2 FQGNSA. As DNA, the CDR3 is TGTGCCAGCAGCTCAGCCCTTAGCGGGAGGTTTGGGACAGATACGCAGTATTTT. This sequence encodes CASSSALSGRFGTDTQYF.

The chain is built from TRBV24-1 and TRBJ1-2, with 10 bases matching TRBD1. The CDR3 extends over 15 amino acids. Germline V gene data show CDR1 as KGHDR and CDR2 as SFDVKD. V lost 5 bases to trimming and J lost 6 bases; unmatched junction nucleotides: 8. The CDR3 spells CATSGGRDRGHGYTF. The CDR3 region has the DNA TGTGCCACCAGTGGTGGTAGGGACAGGGGCCATGGCTACACCTTC.

The rearrangement links TRBV6-1 to TRBJ1-5, with D perhaps matching TRBD1 (6 bases). The CDR3 contains 15 residues. V was cut by 0 bases and J by 6 bases, with 12 bases left in between. Germline V gene data show CDR1 as MNHNS and CDR2 as SASEGT. The CDR3 is CASSEAPGGSQPQHF. The CDR3 nucleotides read TGTGCCAGCAGTGAAGCACCCGGGGGCAGTCAGCCCCAGCATTTT.

The chain carries TRBV7-2 and TRBJ1-4; no clear D gene. CDR1 SGHTA and CDR2 FQGNSA come from the germline V gene. Trimming left V 0 bases short and J 8 bases short, with 10 bases between. The CDR3 has 14 amino acids. For the CDR3, the DNA is TGTGCCAGCAGCTTAGCAGGGTGGATGGAAAAACTGTTTTTT. The encoded protein is CASSLAGWMEKLFF.

V gene TRBV9 combines with J gene TRBJ2-1, with D unclear. Between the trimmed V and J ends, which lost 6 bases and 5 bases, there was a span of 12 bases. The CDR3 runs to 13 residues. Germline values: CDR1 SGDLS, CDR2 YYNGEE. The CDR3 DNA is TGTGCCAGCAACGCGATACCAAACAATGAGCAGTTCTTC. It translates to CASNAIPNNEQFF.